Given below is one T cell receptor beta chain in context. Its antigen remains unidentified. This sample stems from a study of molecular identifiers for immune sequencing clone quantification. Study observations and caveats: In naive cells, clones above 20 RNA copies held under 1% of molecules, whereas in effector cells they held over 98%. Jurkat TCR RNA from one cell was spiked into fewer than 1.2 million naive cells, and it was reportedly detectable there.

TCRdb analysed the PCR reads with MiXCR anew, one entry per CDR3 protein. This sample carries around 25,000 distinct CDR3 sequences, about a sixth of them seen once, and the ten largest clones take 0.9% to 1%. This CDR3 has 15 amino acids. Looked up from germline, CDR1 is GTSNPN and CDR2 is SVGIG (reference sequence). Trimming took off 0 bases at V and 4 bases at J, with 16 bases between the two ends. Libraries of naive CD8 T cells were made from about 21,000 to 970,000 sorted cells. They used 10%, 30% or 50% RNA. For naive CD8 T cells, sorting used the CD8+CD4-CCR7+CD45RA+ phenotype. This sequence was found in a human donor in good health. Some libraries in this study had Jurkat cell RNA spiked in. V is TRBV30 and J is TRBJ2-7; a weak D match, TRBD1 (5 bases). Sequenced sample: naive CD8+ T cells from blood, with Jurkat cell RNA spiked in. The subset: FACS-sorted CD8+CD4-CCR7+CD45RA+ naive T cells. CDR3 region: CAWSVIGQGLYEQYF. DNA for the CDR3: TGTGCCTGGAGTGTTATAGGGCAGGGCCTTTACGAGCAGTACTTC.